Each of the 8 T cell receptor beta chains below was sequenced from the same sample in a study of monozygotic twins with inflammatory bowel disease. Reanalyzing the 5' RACE reads, TCRdb keeps one entry per CDR3 protein, without DNA. Recorded here are about 210,000 distinct CDR3 sequences; the top ten clones represent 1.5% to 2%. What was sequenced was blood. The receptor source for this set is a human donor with ulcerative colitis or Crohn's disease, or a healthy co-twin of an affected twin (not recorded which).

The V call is TRBV7-9, the J call TRBJ2-1; the D gene TCRdb calls, TRBD2, cannot be checked with no DNA. Germline CDR1 and CDR2: SEHNR and FQNEAQ (reference sequence). The length of the CDR3 is 15 residues. The CDR3: CASSTRTRLYNEQFF.

This chain joins TRBV7-8 and TRBJ1-5. This CDR3 comprises 16 residues. Germline CDR1 reads SGHVS; CDR2 reads FQNEAQ. The CDR3 sequence is CASSLGAGRSNQPQHF.

The chain couples TRBV3-1 to TRBJ2-1; no DNA is available, so the TRBD1 call from TCRdb remains unchecked. Per the germline V gene, CDR1 is LGHDT and CDR2 is YNNKEL (reference sequence). The CDR3 length is 17 residues. This CDR3 reads CASSPAGVGGFHNEQFF.

The V and J genes are TRBV5-1 and TRBJ1-1. The CDR3 runs 12 residues. Germline V gene data show CDR1 as SGHRS and CDR2 as YFSETQ. This CDR3 reads CASSYLGTEAFF.

CDR3 sequence: CASRPRGTYEQYF. This chain uses TRBV6-5 with TRBJ2-7. The CDR3 contains 13 residues. Germline CDR1 MNHEY, CDR2 SVGAGI.

This chain links TRBV7-2 with TRBJ1-2. This CDR3 region has 13 residues. Germline assignment: CDR1 SGHTA and CDR2 FQGNSA. The CDR3 spells CASSREAAYGYTF.

The gene calls are TRBV24-1 and TRBJ2-7; absent DNA, TCRdb's TRBD1 call cannot be checked. The germline V gene has CDR1 KGHDR and CDR2 SFDVKD. The CDR3 extends over 14 amino acids. Here the CDR3 reads CATSDPGTGLEQYF.

This sequence joins TRBV14 and TRBJ2-1. Germline V gives CDR1 SGHDN, CDR2 FVKESK. The CDR3 contains 14 residues. CDR3 in amino acids: CASSPVSSYNEQFF. The whole variable domain, filled in from reference TRBV14 and TRBJ2-1, reads EAGVTQFPSHSVIEKGQTVTLRCDPISGHDNLYWYRRVMGKEIKFLLHFVKESKQDESGMPNNRFLAERTGGTYSTLKVQPAELEDSGVYFCASSPVSSYNEQFFGPGTRLTVL.